Listed here are 2 T cell receptor beta chains from one sample, sequenced in a study of T cells in Graves' hyperthyroidism and ophthalmopathy. RNA transcripts gave rise to amplified TCR beta CDR3 regions. Primed by the HTBI set, a first-round RT-PCR was run on the TCR CDR3. From the multiplex PCR reads, TCRdb called clonotypes with MiXCR, one entry per CDR3 protein. Of under 350,000 distinct CDR3 sequences in the sample, about 21% are singletons; the top ten hold 50%. Sequenced input: blood. These receptors all come from a woman aged 50 to 65 with Graves' hyperthyroidism.

As regards this clonotype: Its ends do not fully match the called genes, so a read error is possible. The chain carries TRBV20-1 and TRBJ2-5, with no clear D. Germline assignment: CDR1 DFQATT and CDR2 SNEGSKA (reference sequence). This CDR3 has 15 amino acids. CDR3 sequence reads: CSASGQRWNQEIQYF. CDR3 DNA sequence: TGCAGTGCTAGTGGCCAGAGGTGGAACCAAGAGATCCAGTACTTC.

V usage is TRBV19 and J usage is TRBJ1-1; possible D gene TRBD1, 5 bases. Germline V CDR1 and CDR2: LNHDA, SQIVND (reference sequence). This CDR3 region has 13 residues. Trimming cost V 3 bases and J 3 bases, with 8 bases left between them. The CDR3 loop is CASSIRGDTEAFF. CDR3 DNA: TGTGCCAGTAGTATTAGGGGCGACACTGAAGCTTTCTTT. Full variable domain (missing parts from reference TRBV19 and TRBJ1-1): DGGITQSPKYLFRKEGQNVTLSCEQNLNHDAMYWYRQDPGQGLRLIYYSQIVNDFQKGDIAEGYSVSREKKESFPLTVTSAQKNPTAFYLCASSIRGDTEAFFGQGTRLTVV.